The next 24 T cell receptor beta chains were all read from a single sample in a study of CD8 T cells in ankylosing spondylitis. TCRdb processed the 5' RACE reads anew with MiXCR; each CDR3 protein has one entry. The sample shows some 240,000 distinct CDR3 sequences, 24% of them seen only once. Sequenced: blood, either unsorted or a sorted T cell fraction (not recorded which). The receptors derive from a male donor with ankylosing spondylitis or in good health (not recorded which).

The table lists this clonotype with many counts. The V gene is TRBV20-1, the J gene TRBJ1-2; maybe TRBD1 (6 bases). CDR3 length: 17 amino acids. Looked up from germline, CDR1 is DFQATT and CDR2 is SNEGSKA (reference sequence). V was trimmed by 0 bases and J by 8 bases, leaving 25 bases between them. CDR3 bases: TGCAGTGCTAGAGATTGGAACGGCCAGGGGAATATTGGAGGCTACACCTTC. This sequence encodes CSARDWNGQGNIGGYTF.

This clonotype has ten or more counts. This rearrangement joins TRBV20-1 to TRBJ1-1; weak D call: TRBD1 (5 bases). The CDR3 loop spans 15 amino acids. The germline V gene encodes CDR1 DFQATT and CDR2 SNEGSKA (reference sequence). Trimming took off 0 bases at V and 0 bases at J, with 11 bases between the two ends. CDR3 loop: CSARDPRAMNTEAFF. Here the CDR3 DNA reads TGCAGTGCTAGAGACCCCAGGGCCATGAACACTGAAGCTTTCTTT.

This chain links TRBV6-5 with TRBJ2-7; D is possibly TRBD1 (6 bases). The CDR3 totals 14 residues. Germline lookup yields CDR1 MNHEY and CDR2 SVGAGI. The V gene lost 2 bases and the J gene lost 6 bases, with 14 bases spanning the gap. The CDR3 loop reads CASSYGGTLREQYF. The CDR3 DNA sequence: TGTGCCAGCAGTTACGGGGGCACCCTTCGCGAGCAGTACTTC.

The sample holds a few counts of this clonotype. V usage is TRBV29-1 and J usage is TRBJ2-3; D tentatively reads TRBD1 or TRBD2 (5 bases each). The CDR3 spans 12 residues. Germline values: CDR1 SQVTM, CDR2 ANQGSEA. Trimming left V 6 bases short and J 3 bases short, with 10 bases between. The CDR3: CSVTEGTDTQYF. The CDR3 DNA reads as TGCAGCGTCACCGAGGGGACAGATACGCAGTATTTT.

The count of this clonotype is one. The rearrangement uses TRBV12-3 or TRBV12-4 and TRBJ1-2, with a possible D match to TRBD1 (5 bases). Trimming removed 3 bases from V and 3 bases from J, with 8 bases in between. The CDR3 length is 13 residues. The CDR3 sequence is CASSFQGDYGYTF. CDR3 DNA: TGTGCCAGCAGTTTCCAGGGAGACTATGGCTACACCTTC.

V usage is TRBV10-3 and J usage is TRBJ2-5, with 9 positions matching TRBD2. The CDR3 has 14 residues. V trimming: 3 bases; J trimming: 4 bases; junction bases outside the gene matches: 3. Germline CDR1 ENHRY, CDR2 SYGVKD. The CDR3 DNA sequence: TGTGCCATCAGTGATAGCGGGGGAGGAGAGACCCAGTACTTC. It specifies CAISDSGGGETQYF.

The CDR3 DNA follows: TGTGCCAGCAGTTTGGTTAGCGGGGGGCGCGATGAGCAGTTCTTC. This translates into CASSLVSGGRDEQFF. This chain connects TRBV12-3 or TRBV12-4 to TRBJ2-1, with TRBD2 matching over 10 bases. CDR3 length: 15 amino acids. The trim removed 3 bases at V and 8 bases at J, leaving 7 bases unmatched.

This clonotype was detected ten times or more. The chain recombines TRBV5-5 with TRBJ2-2; D perhaps matches TRBD2 (7 bases). Germline-derived CDR1 and CDR2 are SGHKS and YYEKEE (reference sequence). V was pared by 4 bases and J by 3 bases, with 19 bases between. The CDR3 consists of 17 residues. DNA for the CDR3: TGTGCCAGCAGCCCGTCCCTCGGGGGGACATACACCGGGGAGCTGTTTTTT. Protein sequence: CASSPSLGGTYTGELFF.

This clonotype was observed many times. CDR3 sequence reads: CSATIAGMNTGELFF. CDR3 nucleotides: TGCAGTGCTACCATCGCAGGCATGAACACCGGGGAGCTGTTTTTT. The rearrangement uses TRBV20-1 and TRBJ2-2, with D hard to call. Germline CDR1 is DFQATT and CDR2 is SNEGSKA (reference sequence). The CDR3 totals 15 residues. Trimming stripped 4 bases from V and 1 base from J, with 13 bases between.

The chain has TRBV12-3 or TRBV12-4 and TRBJ2-7, with D tentatively TRBD2 (5 bases). The CDR3 is 14 residues long. Between the trimmed V and J ends, which lost 5 bases and 5 bases, there was a span of 16 bases. The CDR3 sequence is CASSPSRLEDEQYF. CDR3 DNA: TGTGCCAGCAGTCCTAGCAGGCTGGAGGACGAGCAGTACTTC.

The chain uses TRBV20-1 and TRBJ2-1, with D unclear. Trimming shortened V by 3 bases and J by 7 bases, and 16 bases separated the two germline ends. This CDR3 has 14 residues. Germline lookup yields CDR1 DFQATT and CDR2 SNEGSKA (reference sequence). Written as DNA, the CDR3 is TGCAGTGCTAGGGTACGGGTCCCGAAGAATGAGCAGTTCTTC. It encodes CSARVRVPKNEQFF.

This clonotype showed up just a few times. This chain uses TRBV11-2 with TRBJ1-4; D might be TRBD1 (5 bases). The V gene lost 2 bases and the J gene lost 10 bases, with 20 bases spanning the gap. Germline loops: CDR1 SGHAT, CDR2 FQNNGV. This CDR3 spans 16 amino acids. CDR3 region: CASSLQSGTSAGKLFF. In DNA form, the CDR3 reads TGTGCCAGCAGCTTACAATCCGGGACCAGCGCGGGAAAACTGTTTTTT.

This rearrangement joins TRBV11-3 to TRBJ2-5; perhaps TRBD2 as D (6 bases). CDR3 size: 13 residues. In germline, CDR1 is SGHNT, CDR2 YENEEA. V was clipped by 2 bases and J by 4 bases, with 8 bases between them. The CDR3: CASSLWRGETQYF. CDR3 nucleotide sequence: TGTGCCAGCAGCTTATGGAGGGGAGAGACCCAGTACTTC.

This clonotype showed up just a few times. At one end, the junction sequence differs from germline, possibly due to a read error. The J gene is TRBJ2-5, the V gene TRBV5-1; D might be TRBD2 (5 bases). The CDR3 has 13 amino acids. CDR1 SGHRS and CDR2 YFSETQ come from the germline V gene. The CDR3 spells CASSPGLQETQYF. The CDR3 DNA reads TGTGCCAGCTCACCAGGACTTCAAGAGACCCAGTACTTC.

The chain combines TRBV20-1 with TRBJ1-5; the match to TRBD1 covers 7 bases. CDR1 and CDR2 (germline): DFQATT, SNEGSKA (reference sequence). With V trimmed by 3 bases and J by 1 base, 3 bases remained unmatched. The CDR3 is made up of 14 amino acids. In DNA form, the CDR3 reads TGCAGTGCTAGGGGACAGACGAGCAATCAGCCCCAGCATTTT. This translates into CSARGQTSNQPQHF.

The chain links TRBV5-5 to TRBJ2-7; unclear D gene. Germline V gene lookup returns CDR1 SGHKS and CDR2 YYEKEE (reference sequence). The CDR3 loop spans 13 amino acids. Trimming took off 4 bases at V and 6 bases at J, with 14 bases between the two ends. CDR3 sequence reads: CASSGVLGSEQYF. CDR3 nucleotides: TGTGCCAGCAGCGGCGTATTAGGAAGCGAGCAGTACTTC.

The chain employs TRBV20-1 and TRBJ1-2; D gene ambiguous. V was cut by 2 bases and J by 0 bases, with 19 bases left in between. CDR3 length: 17 residues. Germline V CDR1 and CDR2: DFQATT, SNEGSKA (reference sequence). As DNA, the CDR3 is TGCAGTGCTAGATTTCCCATAAAGGTCGGGGCTAACTATGGCTACACCTTC. Translation: CSARFPIKVGANYGYTF.

The V call is TRBV15, the J call TRBJ2-1, with D perhaps matching TRBD2 (6 bases). CDR3 size: 15 residues. V shed 0 bases and J shed 10 bases, with 16 bases lying between them. Per the germline V gene, CDR1 is LNHNV and CDR2 is YYDKDF (reference sequence). CDR3 amino acids: CATSRDWAQGGEQFF. The CDR3 bases are TGTGCCACCAGCAGAGACTGGGCTCAGGGAGGCGAGCAGTTCTTC.

V usage is TRBV20-1 and J usage is TRBJ2-7, with D uncertain. The germline V gene has CDR1 DFQATT and CDR2 SNEGSKA (reference sequence). Trimming cost V 6 bases and J 7 bases, with 13 bases left between them. The CDR3 has 11 residues. The CDR3 here is CSATPESEQYF. The CDR3 DNA follows: TGCAGTGCAACCCCGGAGTCTGAGCAGTACTTC.

This clonotype was seen at least ten times. The chain links TRBV11-2 to TRBJ2-2, with D maybe TRBD1 (6 bases). V dropped 2 bases and J dropped 0 bases, with 7 bases sitting between them. The CDR3 spans 15 residues. Germline CDR1 reads SGHAT; CDR2 reads FQNNGV. The CDR3: CASSLQGPNTGELFF. Written as DNA, the CDR3 is TGTGCCAGCAGCTTACAGGGGCCGAACACCGGGGAGCTGTTTTTT.

The chain joins TRBV29-1 to TRBJ1-2, with TRBD1 matching over 8 bases. Germline loops: CDR1 SQVTM, CDR2 ANQGSEA. This CDR3 contains 12 residues. The DNA of the CDR3 is TGCAGGGACAGGGTGTGTGGCTATGGCTACACCTTC. This encodes CRDRVCGYGYTF.

This clonotype appeared many times. This chain uses TRBV28 with TRBJ2-7; 7 positions match TRBD1. CDR1 and CDR2 (germline): MDHEN, SYDVKM. There are 15 residues in the CDR3. Trimming at V came to 3 bases and at J to 4 bases, leaving 9 bases not matched to a gene. The CDR3: CASSFYSGQRYEQYF. The CDR3 DNA reads TGTGCCAGCAGTTTTTATTCGGGACAGAGATACGAGCAGTACTTC. Complete variable domain (other parts from reference TRBV28 and TRBJ2-7): DVKVTQSSRYLVKRTGEKVFLECVQDMDHENMFWYRQDPGLGLRLIYFSYDVKMKEKGDIPEGYSVSREKKERFSLILESASTNQTSMYLCASSFYSGQRYEQYFGPGTRLTVT.

J is TRBJ2-6 and V is TRBV27; D is undetermined. Trimming removed 4 bases at V and 2 bases at J, with 12 bases between. This CDR3 spans 16 amino acids. Germline CDR1 reads MNHEY; CDR2 reads SMNVEV (reference sequence). DNA of the CDR3: TGTGCCAGCAGTTCGCCCGCCAAAGCTGGGGCCAACGTCCTGACTTTC. It codes for CASSSPAKAGANVLTF.

The V and J genes are TRBV7-2 and TRBJ2-3; D is perhaps TRBD1 or TRBD2 (5 bases each). The CDR3 covers 17 residues. Trimming removed 5 bases at V and 4 bases at J, with 22 bases between. CDR1 SGHTA and CDR2 FQGNSA come from the germline V gene. The CDR3: CASSPGPTAVRADTQYF. The DNA of the CDR3 is TGTGCCAGCAGCCCGGGGCCCACAGCCGTGAGGGCAGATACGCAGTATTTT.